Shown below are 2 T cell receptor beta chains from a single sample sequenced in a study of cytomegalovirus exposure and HLA in healthy donors. PCR used 60 Vbeta primers and 13 Jbeta primers. The protocol was immunoSEQ multiplex PCR, while the TCRdb copy is restricted to in-frame clones and leaves out a portion. Found here are around 58,000 clones; the top ten clones hold approximately 8.9%. Material: PBMCs. These receptors came from a man aged 50-59 years in good health and CMV-seropositive.

This chain uses TRBV27 with TRBJ2-3; 8 bases are a match to TRBD1. The CDR3 extends over 15 amino acids. The ends lost 3 bases at V and 2 bases at J; junction bases unmatched: 4. The germline gives CDR1 MNHEY, CDR2 SMNVEV (reference sequence). CDR3 protein: CASSFWTGITDTQYF. The CDR3 DNA reads TGTGCCAGCAGTTTCTGGACAGGGATCACAGATACGCAGTATTTT.

This sequence joins TRBV5-6 and TRBJ2-7, with D perhaps TRBD2 (5 bases). With 1 base removed from V and 0 bases from J, the gap between germline ends came to 14 bases. Looked up from germline, CDR1 is SGHDT and CDR2 is YYEEEE. This CDR3 is 16 amino acids long. This CDR3 reads CASSLLGGPSSYEQYF. DNA of the CDR3: TGTGCCAGCAGCTTGCTGGGCGGGCCGAGCTCCTACGAGCAGTACTTC.